A selection of T cell receptor beta chains follows, all from one sample in a study of OX40 agonist ivuxolimab in advanced cancers. Repertoires were generated with immunoSEQ multiplex PCR, while TCRdb's copy carries only in-frame clones and drops some. The data contain 70,000 to 85,000 clones, 90% to 95% of them singletons. The input for sequencing was CD4+ or CD8+ T cells sorted from blood, taken in a trial of the OX40 agonist ivuxolimab. The receptors were gathered from an adult with an advanced solid tumor such as melanoma, head and neck, liver or kidney cancer. CDR3s include the opening cysteine and the closing phenylalanine or tryptophan. D genes are given only for firm matches. The listing skips clone size in some rows; elsewhere it reads once, few, many or a size class.

d_call,v_call,clone_size,j_call,cdr3_nt,cdr3_aa
TRBD1,TRBV13,.,TRBJ2-7,TGTGCCAGCAGCTGGGGACAGGGGGACCACGAGCAGTACTTC,CASSWGQGDHEQYF
TRBD1,TRBV4-1,.,TRBJ1-5,TGCGCCAGCAGCCAAGAAGCGGGACAGACTAATCAGCCCCAGCATTTT,CASSQEAGQTNQPQHF
.,TRBV11-3,.,TRBJ2-2,TGTGCCAGCAGCTCCCGGGACAAGAACACCGGGGAGCTGTTTTTT,CASSSRDKNTGELFF
.,TRBV6-5,.,TRBJ1-5,TGTGCCAGCAGTTACTCGGAGAGTCAGCCCCAGCATTTT,CASSYSESQPQHF
TRBD2,TRBV14,.,TRBJ2-1,TGTGCCAGCAGCCAAGATATCGGGGGGGGTTACAATGAGCAGTTCTTC,CASSQDIGGGYNEQFF
TRBD1,TRBV7-9,.,TRBJ1-2,TGTGCCAGCAGCCCCCGGGACAGGTGGTCCGGCTATGGCTACACCTTC,CASSPRDRWSGYGYTF
.,TRBV2,.,TRBJ2-1,TGTGCCAGCAGTGAAGATCGGGGGAGCTCCTACAATGAGCAGTTCTTC,CASSEDRGSSYNEQFF
TRBD1,TRBV7-9,.,TRBJ2-7,TGTGCCAGCAGCTTAGGTACAGGGGCTGTAGTGGACGAGCAGTACTTC,CASSLGTGAVVDEQYF
.,TRBV11-2,.,TRBJ2-7,TGTGCCAGCAGCTTTGGACAGCTAGGGACCTACGAGCAGTACTTC,CASSFGQLGTYEQYF
.,TRBV27,.,TRBJ1-5,TGTGCCAGCAGATTGGGGTTCAATCAGCCCCAGCATTTT,CASRLGFNQPQHF
TRBD1,TRBV7-6,.,TRBJ2-1,TGTGCCAGCAGTGTGGGGGACAGTCTCTACAATGAGCAGTTCTTC,CASSVGDSLYNEQFF
.,TRBV5-6,.,TRBJ2-5,TGTGCCAGCAGCTCAACAGTGGCAGCTCAAGAGACCCAGTACTTC,CASSSTVAAQETQYF
.,TRBV15,.,TRBJ1-3,TGTGCCACCAGCAGAGATTGGCGGGGAGAGACTGGAAACACCATATATTTT,CATSRDWRGETGNTIYF
.,TRBV20-1,.,TRBJ1-5,TGCAGTGCTGGAGAAAATCAGCCCCAGCATTTT,CSAGENQPQHF
.,TRBV5-4,.,TRBJ2-7,TGTGCCAGCAGCTTGGTAGGTAGCTCCTACGAGCAGTACTTC,CASSLVGSSYEQYF
TRBD2,TRBV7-9,.,TRBJ2-3,TGTGCCAGCAGCTTGGGGACTAGCGGGGAGGGGCAGTATTTT,CASSLGTSGEGQYF
TRBD1,TRBV15,.,TRBJ2-7,TGTGCCACCAGCGATCGTGTACAGGGGTCCCACGAGCAGTACTTC,CATSDRVQGSHEQYF
.,TRBV4-1,.,TRBJ2-1,TGCGCCAGCAGCCCCTCACCGGGAGAATACAATGAGCAGTTCTTC,CASSPSPGEYNEQFF
.,TRBV27,few,TRBJ2-5,TGTGCCAGCAGCCTAAGTGGGGCAGACCAAGAGACCCAGTACTTC,CASSLSGADQETQYF
.,TRBV27,.,TRBJ2-3,TGTGCCAGCAGCGACGACCCGCCCCCGGGCACAGATACGCAGTATTTT,CASSDDPPPGTDTQYF
.,TRBV7-9,.,TRBJ2-3,TGTGCCAGCAGCCAGACAGTTAGCACAGATACGCAGTATTTT,CASSQTVSTDTQYF
.,TRBV27,.,TRBJ2-7,TGTGCCAGCAGTTCCGCAACTAGCCCCTACGAGCAGTACTTC,CASSSATSPYEQYF
.,TRBV10-3,.,TRBJ1-4,TGTGCCATCAGGGAGGTAGGGGACGAAAAACTGTTTTTT,CAIREVGDEKLFF
.,TRBV7-9,.,TRBJ1-1,TGTGCCAGCAGCCCCCGGACGGGACCTGAAGCTTTCTTT,CASSPRTGPEAFF
.,TRBV13,.,TRBJ1-4,TGTGCCAGCAGCTTAACCACCGGGACAAGGGTCGCGGATGAAAAACTGTTTTTT,CASSLTTGTRVADEKLFF
TRBD2,TRBV19,.,TRBJ2-2,TGTGCCAGTAGTATGCGGGGGGAACGGACCGGGGAGCTGTTTTTT,CASSMRGERTGELFF
TRBD1,TRBV28,.,TRBJ2-7,TGTGCCAGCAGCACCGGGACAGTGATCCCCTACGAGCAGTACTTC,CASSTGTVIPYEQYF
.,TRBV7-3,.,TRBJ2-3,TGTGCCAGCAGCCCCTTGGGGGGGGCACTCACAGATACGCAGTATTTT,CASSPLGGALTDTQYF
.,TRBV13,.,TRBJ2-2,TGTGCCAGCAGCTTAAGCCCCTTGAGCACCGGGGAGCTGTTTTTT,CASSLSPLSTGELFF
.,TRBV5-5,.,TRBJ1-1,TGTGCCAGCAGCTTGGGACACCAAGTGTCGATGAACACTGAAGCTTTCTTT,CASSLGHQVSMNTEAFF
.,TRBV27,.,TRBJ2-7,TGTGCCAGCATGACCGGGAACTACGAGCAGTACTTC,CASMTGNYEQYF
.,TRBV28,.,TRBJ2-7,TGTGCCAGCAGTCCCACAGGGAGCTCCTACGAGCAGTACTTC,CASSPTGSSYEQYF
.,TRBV11-2,.,TRBJ2-7,TGTGCCAGCAGCCACCCCTTATTGGGGCCTGGCGGCGAGCAGTACTTC,CASSHPLLGPGGEQYF
TRBD2,TRBV9,.,TRBJ2-7,TGTGCCAGCAGCGTATCTGGGGGAGGGGTCTACGAGCAGTACTTC,CASSVSGGGVYEQYF
.,TRBV9,.,TRBJ1-6,TGTGCCAGCAGCGTAGGAAAGGGACTAGACTCACCCCTCCACTTT,CASSVGKGLDSPLHF
.,TRBV11-1,.,TRBJ2-7,TGTGCCAGCAGCTCCGGCGCTGGGCTCAGCTCCTACGAGCAGTACTTC,CASSSGAGLSSYEQYF
.,TRBV6-5,.,TRBJ1-2,TGTGCCAGCAGTTTGTTCGCTAACTATGGCTACACCTTC,CASSLFANYGYTF
.,TRBV9,.,TRBJ2-5,TGTGCCAGCAGCGTAGAGGAAGAGACCCAGTACTTC,CASSVEEETQYF
.,TRBV13,once,TRBJ2-4,TGTGCCAGCAGCCTCGACCGGCATCGGAACATTCAGTACTTC,CASSLDRHRNIQYF
.,TRBV19,.,TRBJ2-2,TGTGCCACCTCATGGGGGCGGGACACCGGGGAGCTGTTTTTT,CATSWGRDTGELFF
.,TRBV28,.,TRBJ1-5,TGTGCCAGCAATCTGGACACCGGGCCCCAGCATTTT,CASNLDTGPQHF
.,TRBV5-8,once,TRBJ1-2,TGTGCCAGCAGCTTCAAAAACTATGGCTACACCTTC,CASSFKNYGYTF
.,TRBV11-1,.,TRBJ2-1,TGTGCCAGCAGGGCAACCGGGACACCCGAGGAGCAGTTCTTC,CASRATGTPEEQFF
.,TRBV6-6,.,TRBJ2-1,TGTGCCAGCAGCCCCGGGAATAATGAGCAGTTCTTC,CASSPGNNEQFF
.,TRBV9,.,TRBJ1-1,TGTGCCAGCAGCGTAGAGGGGGAGAACACTGAAGCTTTCTTT,CASSVEGENTEAFF
.,TRBV7-3,.,TRBJ2-5,TGTGCCAGCAGCTTAGTCGGGAACCAAGGCACCCAGTACTTC,CASSLVGNQGTQYF
.,TRBV19,once,TRBJ2-1,TGTGCCAGTAGTAACCATGGTGAGCAGTTCTTC,CASSNHGEQFF
TRBD2,TRBV28,.,TRBJ2-7,TGTGCCAGCAGAACTTACCCCCTAGCGGGAGATCCCTACGAGCAGTACTTC,CASRTYPLAGDPYEQYF
TRBD2,TRBV11-2,once,TRBJ2-5,TGTGCCAGCAGCTCTTACGTTTGGGGAGGGCCGGTAGAGACCCAGTACTTC,CASSSYVWGGPVETQYF
.,TRBV27,.,TRBJ2-2,TGTGCCAGCAGTCTTTACTTGGGAAAGAACACCGGGGAGCTGTTTTTT,CASSLYLGKNTGELFF
.,TRBV19,.,TRBJ2-1,TGTGCCAGTAGCGCCGGGACGCTATACAATGAGCAGTTCTTC,CASSAGTLYNEQFF
TRBD1,TRBV11-2,.,TRBJ1-5,TGTGCCAGCAGCTTAGAGGCAGGGGGTAATCAGCCCCAGCATTTT,CASSLEAGGNQPQHF
.,TRBV27,.,TRBJ2-1,TGTGCCAGCAGTTCCCCCTTGGATGAGCAGTTCTTC,CASSSPLDEQFF
.,TRBV7-9,.,TRBJ2-2,TGTGCCAGCAGCTTGCGACAGGCCCGGGGTCCCGGGGAGCTGTTTTTT,CASSLRQARGPGELFF
TRBD2,TRBV7-9,.,TRBJ2-3,TGTGCCAGCAGCCCTTCAGCGGGGGGCCCCCAAGATACGCAGTATTTT,CASSPSAGGPQDTQYF